Listed here are 10 T cell receptor beta chains from one sample, sequenced in a study of shared clonotypes between healthy human individuals. Only in-frame clones appear in the TCRdb table, and some are missing; sequencing was by immunoSEQ multiplex PCR. The sample yields more than 2,000,000 clones, 85% to 95% seen once. What was sequenced was naive CD4+ T cells sorted from blood. Subset defined: CD45RA+ positively selected. The origin of the receptors is a man between 18 and 29 years old in good health.

This chain uses TRBV10-1 with TRBJ2-3, with D possibly matching TRBD1 (6 bases). The V gene lost 5 bases and the J gene lost 1 base, with 13 bases spanning the gap. Germline values: CDR1 WNHNN, CDR2 SYGVQD (reference sequence). The CDR3 has 15 residues. The CDR3 sequence: CASSTGNVGTDTQYF. The CDR3 nucleotides read TGCGCCAGCAGTACAGGGAACGTTGGCACAGATACGCAGTATTTT.

This clone came up once. The V call is TRBV5-4, the J call TRBJ2-3; D unclear. Germline V gene lookup returns CDR1 SGHNT and CDR2 YYREEE (reference sequence). V lost 3 bases and J lost 0, with 14 bases in between. The CDR3 runs 16 residues. Here the CDR3 reads CASSSSRGPSTDTQYF. Written as DNA, the CDR3 is TGTGCCAGCAGCTCCTCTCGCGGACCTAGCACAGATACGCAGTATTTT.

The table lists this clone with a count of one. This chain uses TRBV4-1 with TRBJ1-5, with 9 bases aligning to TRBD1. CDR1 and CDR2 from the germline V gene are MGHRA and YSYEKL. V trimming: 0 bases; J trimming: 1 base; junction bases outside the gene matches: 13. The CDR3 extends over 20 amino acids. The CDR3 sequence is CASSQDRGTGIGGSNQPQHF. The CDR3 nucleotides read TGCGCCAGCAGCCAAGATAGAGGGACAGGGATCGGGGGCAGCAATCAGCCCCAGCATTTT.

The V gene is TRBV6-1, the J gene TRBJ1-1; D might be TRBD1 (6 bases). Germline V gene data show CDR1 as MNHNS and CDR2 as SASEGT. CDR3 length: 15 amino acids. V shed 6 bases and J shed 3 bases, with 17 bases lying between them. The chain's CDR3 is CASSTGQLGDTEAFF. The CDR3 region has the DNA TGTGCCAGCAGCACGGGACAACTAGGGGACACTGAAGCTTTCTTT.

V gene TRBV27 combines with J gene TRBJ2-7, with D possibly matching TRBD1 (6 bases). Germline CDR1 is MNHEY and CDR2 is SMNVEV (reference sequence). V lost 6 bases to trimming and J lost 7 bases, with 19 bases between them. CDR3 length: 14 residues. The CDR3 loop reads CASSWTAPMGEQYF. The CDR3 nucleotides read TGTGCCAGCAGCTGGACAGCCCCAATGGGGGAGCAGTACTTC.

V usage is TRBV15 and J usage is TRBJ2-1; 10 bases match TRBD2. With V trimmed by 6 bases and J by 3 bases, 2 bases remained unmatched. In germline, CDR1 is LNHNV, CDR2 YYDKDF (reference sequence). The CDR3 has 14 residues. CDR3 sequence reads: CATRGLAIYNEQFF. The DNA for the CDR3 is TGTGCCACCAGGGGACTAGCGATCTACAATGAGCAGTTCTTC.

The chain employs TRBV7-2 and TRBJ1-4; 7 bases line up with TRBD1. This CDR3 has 15 residues. With 1 base clipped from V and 7 bases from J, the junction kept 6 bases outside the gene matches. Looked up from germline, CDR1 is SGHTA and CDR2 is FQGNSA. The CDR3 loop is CASSLVTGVPEKLFF. The CDR3 coding sequence is TGTGCCAGCAGCTTAGTCACAGGGGTCCCTGAAAAACTGTTTTTT.

This chain connects TRBV7-9 to TRBJ2-1; possible D gene TRBD2, 6 bases. Between the trimmed V and J ends, which lost 3 bases and 4 bases, there was a span of 16 bases. CDR3 length: 16 amino acids. The germline gives CDR1 SEHNR, CDR2 FQNEAQ (reference sequence). The CDR3 DNA reads as TGTGCCAGCAGCTTGTTGGGGGGTTCAGCTTACAATGAGCAGTTCTTC. Protein: CASSLLGGSAYNEQFF.

The V call is TRBV5-6, the J call TRBJ1-3; 7 positions agree with TRBD1. With 2 bases clipped from V and 2 bases from J, the junction kept 4 bases outside the gene matches. CDR1 and CDR2 from the germline V gene are SGHDT and YYEEEE. There are 15 residues in the CDR3. CDR3 region: CASSFDRVAGNTIYF. The CDR3 bases are TGTGCCAGCAGCTTTGACAGGGTAGCTGGAAACACCATATATTTT.

The chain recombines TRBV9 with TRBJ2-7; 7 nucleotides line up with TRBD1. Germline CDR1 reads SGDLS; CDR2 reads YYNGEE. There are 16 residues in the CDR3. Trimming removed 2 bases from V and 0 bases from J; junction bases left unmatched: 8. The CDR3 DNA follows: TGTGCCAGCAGCGTGTCCGGGACAGCCTTCTCCTACGAGCAGTACTTC. Translated, it gives CASSVSGTAFSYEQYF.